This TCR beta chain was recorded in a study of blood T cell repertoires in COVID-19. Study in general: COVID-19 samples, acute and convalescent, were from the United States, Italy and Spain.

Profiling relied on immunoSEQ multiplex PCR, and the TCRdb table lists in-frame clones only, not all of them. The sample holds 190,000 or so clones; approximately 80% are singletons and the top ten take around 0.93%. The CDR3 length is 13 residues. Germline loops: CDR1 SQVTM, CDR2 ANQGSEA. J gave up 5 bases and V 5 bases, and 8 bases lay outside the gene matches. The sequence was obtained from a man aged 55-75 years with COVID-19, enrolled during active disease. The chain joins TRBV29-1 to TRBJ1-1, with TRBD1 identical over 7 bases. The sample taken for sequencing was peripheral blood. The CDR3 protein is CSVRRTGVTEAFF. The CDR3 DNA follows: TGCAGCGTTCGGCGCACAGGGGTGACTGAAGCTTTCTTT.